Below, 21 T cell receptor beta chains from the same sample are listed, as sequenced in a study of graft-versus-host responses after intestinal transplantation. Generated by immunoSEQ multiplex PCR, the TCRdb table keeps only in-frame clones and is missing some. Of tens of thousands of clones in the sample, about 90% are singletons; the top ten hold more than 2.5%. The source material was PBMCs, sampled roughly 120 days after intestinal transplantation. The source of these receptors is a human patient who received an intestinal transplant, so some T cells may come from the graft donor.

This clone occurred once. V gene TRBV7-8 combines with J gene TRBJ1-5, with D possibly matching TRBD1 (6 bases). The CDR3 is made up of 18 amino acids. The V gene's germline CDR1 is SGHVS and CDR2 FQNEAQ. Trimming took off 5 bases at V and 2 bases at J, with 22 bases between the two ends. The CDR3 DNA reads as TGTGCCAGCAGCCAATCCCGCACAGGGAAGGTAGGCAATCAGCCCCAGCATTTT. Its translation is CASSQSRTGKVGNQPQHF.

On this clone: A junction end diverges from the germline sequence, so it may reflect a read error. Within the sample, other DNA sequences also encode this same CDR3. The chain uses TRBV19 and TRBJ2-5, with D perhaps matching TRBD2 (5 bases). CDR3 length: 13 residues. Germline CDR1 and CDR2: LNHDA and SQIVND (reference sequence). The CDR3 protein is CASSTPWGDPPNF. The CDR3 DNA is TGTGCCAGTAGTACTCCGTGGGGAGATCCTCCCAACTTC.

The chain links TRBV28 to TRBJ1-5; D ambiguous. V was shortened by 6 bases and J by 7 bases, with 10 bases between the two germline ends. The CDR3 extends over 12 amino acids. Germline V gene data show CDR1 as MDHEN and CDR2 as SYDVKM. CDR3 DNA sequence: TGTGCCAGCAGGAGGGCACAACAGCCCCAGCATTTT. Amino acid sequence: CASRRAQQPQHF.

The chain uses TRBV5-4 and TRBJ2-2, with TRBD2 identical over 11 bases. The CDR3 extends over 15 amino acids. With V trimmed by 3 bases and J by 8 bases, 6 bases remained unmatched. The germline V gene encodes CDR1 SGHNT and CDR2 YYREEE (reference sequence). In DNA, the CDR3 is TGTGCCAGCAGCTGGGGGACTAGCGGTCGTGGGGAGCTGTTTTTT. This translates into CASSWGTSGRGELFF.

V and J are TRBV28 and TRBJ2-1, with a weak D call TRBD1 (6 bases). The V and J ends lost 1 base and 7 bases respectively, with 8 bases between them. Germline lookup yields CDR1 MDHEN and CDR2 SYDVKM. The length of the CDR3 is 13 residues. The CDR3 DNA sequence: TGTGCCAGCAGTTTATACAGGGCTAATGAGCAGTTCTTC. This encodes CASSLYRANEQFF.

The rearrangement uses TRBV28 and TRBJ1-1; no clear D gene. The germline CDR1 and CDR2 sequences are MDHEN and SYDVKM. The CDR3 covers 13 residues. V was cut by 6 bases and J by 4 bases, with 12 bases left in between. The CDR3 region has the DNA TGTGCCAGCAGAACCAGTAAGTTCACTGAAGCTTTCTTT. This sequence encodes CASRTSKFTEAFF.

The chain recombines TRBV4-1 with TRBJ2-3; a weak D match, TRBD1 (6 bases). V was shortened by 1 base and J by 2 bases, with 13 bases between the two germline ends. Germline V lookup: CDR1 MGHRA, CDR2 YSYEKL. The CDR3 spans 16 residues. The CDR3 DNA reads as TGCGCCAGCAGCCAAGGGTCAGGGGACCTCACAGATACGCAGTATTTT. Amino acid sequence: CASSQGSGDLTDTQYF.

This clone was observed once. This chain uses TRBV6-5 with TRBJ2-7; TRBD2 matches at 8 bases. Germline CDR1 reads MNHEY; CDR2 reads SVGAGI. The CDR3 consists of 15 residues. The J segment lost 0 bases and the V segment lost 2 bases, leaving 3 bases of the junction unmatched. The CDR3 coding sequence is TGTGCCAGCAGTTACGATACTAGCGGCTCCTACGAGCAGTACTTC. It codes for CASSYDTSGSYEQYF.

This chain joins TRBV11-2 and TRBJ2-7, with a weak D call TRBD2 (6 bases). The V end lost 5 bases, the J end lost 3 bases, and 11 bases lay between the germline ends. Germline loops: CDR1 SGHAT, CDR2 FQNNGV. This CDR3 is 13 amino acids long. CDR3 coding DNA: TGTGCCAGCAGCCCCATGGGGGGCTACGAGCAGTACTTC. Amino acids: CASSPMGGYEQYF. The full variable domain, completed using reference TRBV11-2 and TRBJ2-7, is EAGVAQSPRYKIIEKRQSVAFWCNPISGHATLYWYQQILGQGPKLLIQFQNNGVVDDSQLPKDRFSAERLKGVDSTLKIQPAKLEDSAVYLCASSPMGGYEQYFGPGTRLTVT.

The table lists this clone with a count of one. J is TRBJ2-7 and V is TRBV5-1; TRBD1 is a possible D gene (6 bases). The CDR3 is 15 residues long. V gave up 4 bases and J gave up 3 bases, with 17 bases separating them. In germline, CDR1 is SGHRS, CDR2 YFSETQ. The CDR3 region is CASSLSRAGDYEQYF. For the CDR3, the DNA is TGCGCCAGCAGCCTGAGTCGGGCAGGGGACTACGAGCAGTACTTC.

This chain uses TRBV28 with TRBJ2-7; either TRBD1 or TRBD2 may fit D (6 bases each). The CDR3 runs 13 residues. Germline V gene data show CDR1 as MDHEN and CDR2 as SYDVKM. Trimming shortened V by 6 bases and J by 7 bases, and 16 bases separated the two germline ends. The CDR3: CASRAGRGGEQYF. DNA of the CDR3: TGTGCCAGCAGGGCGGGAAGAGGGGGGGAGCAGTACTTC.

As DNA, the CDR3 is TGTGCCAGCACCGGACTCGAAATTGGGGATACGCAGTATTTT. This translates into CASTGLEIGDTQYF. This chain links TRBV27 with TRBJ2-3; D perhaps matches TRBD2 (5 bases). CDR3 length: 14 residues. Germline CDR1 reads MNHEY; CDR2 reads SMNVEV (reference sequence). The V end lost 7 bases, the J end lost 6 bases, and 17 bases lay between the germline ends.

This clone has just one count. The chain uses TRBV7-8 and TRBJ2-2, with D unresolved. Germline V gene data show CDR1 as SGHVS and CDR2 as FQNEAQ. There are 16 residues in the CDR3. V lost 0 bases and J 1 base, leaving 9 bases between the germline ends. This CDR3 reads CASSLALQVNTGELFF. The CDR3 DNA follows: TGTGCCAGCAGCTTAGCGCTGCAGGTGAACACCGGGGAGCTGTTTTTT.

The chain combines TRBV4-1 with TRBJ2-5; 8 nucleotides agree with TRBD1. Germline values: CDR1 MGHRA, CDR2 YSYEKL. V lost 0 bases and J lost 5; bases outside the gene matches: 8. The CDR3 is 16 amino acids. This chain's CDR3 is CASSQEDPGGWETQYF. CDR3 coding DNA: TGCGCCAGCAGCCAAGAAGACCCAGGGGGCTGGGAGACCCAGTACTTC.

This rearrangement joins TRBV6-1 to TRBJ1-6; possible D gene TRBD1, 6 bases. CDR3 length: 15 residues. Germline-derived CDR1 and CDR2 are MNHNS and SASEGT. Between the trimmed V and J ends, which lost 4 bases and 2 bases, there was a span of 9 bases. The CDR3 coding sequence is TGTGCCAGCAGTGTGGGACAAACCTATAATTCACCCCTCCACTTT. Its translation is CASSVGQTYNSPLHF.

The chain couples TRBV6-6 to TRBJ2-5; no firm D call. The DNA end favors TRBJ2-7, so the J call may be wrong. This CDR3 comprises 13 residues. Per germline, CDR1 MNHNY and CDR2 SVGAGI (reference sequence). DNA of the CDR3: TGTGCCAGCAGTTACTCTAGCCCCTACGAGCAGTACTTC. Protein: CASSYSSPYEQYF.

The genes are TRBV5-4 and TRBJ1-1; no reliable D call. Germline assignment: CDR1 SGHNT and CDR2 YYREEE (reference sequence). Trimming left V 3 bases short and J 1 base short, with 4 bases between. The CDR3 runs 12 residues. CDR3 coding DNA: TGTGCCAGCAGCTCCCCGAACACTGAAGCTTTCTTT. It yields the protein CASSSPNTEAFF. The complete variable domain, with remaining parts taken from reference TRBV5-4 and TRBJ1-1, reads ETGVTQSPTHLIKTRGQQVTLRCSSQSGHNTVSWYQQALGQGPQFIFQYYREEENGRGNFPPRFSGLQFPNYSSELNVNALELDDSALYLCASSSPNTEAFFGQGTRLTVV.

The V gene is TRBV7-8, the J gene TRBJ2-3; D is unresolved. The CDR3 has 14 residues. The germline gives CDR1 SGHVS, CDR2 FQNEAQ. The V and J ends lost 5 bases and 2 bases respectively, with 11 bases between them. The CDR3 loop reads CASSPSYHTDTQYF. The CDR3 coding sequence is TGTGCCAGCAGCCCGAGCTATCACACAGATACGCAGTATTTT.

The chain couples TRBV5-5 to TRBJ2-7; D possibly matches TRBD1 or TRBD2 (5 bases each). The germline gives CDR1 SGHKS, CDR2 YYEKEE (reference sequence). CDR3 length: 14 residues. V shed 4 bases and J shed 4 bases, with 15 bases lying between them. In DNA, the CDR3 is TGTGCCAGCAGCGACCGGGACCCCACTTACGAGCAGTACTTC. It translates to CASSDRDPTYEQYF.

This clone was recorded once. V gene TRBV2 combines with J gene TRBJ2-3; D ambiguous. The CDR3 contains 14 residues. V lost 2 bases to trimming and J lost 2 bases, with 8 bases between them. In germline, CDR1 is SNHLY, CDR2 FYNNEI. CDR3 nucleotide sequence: TGTGCCAGCAGTGAAACGGCGGTCACAGATACGCAGTATTTT. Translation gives CASSETAVTDTQYF.

The CDR3 spells CASSQTSGGAEETQYF. The CDR3 region has the DNA TGTGCCAGCAGCCAGACTAGCGGGGGGGCCGAAGAGACCCAGTACTTC. The chain combines TRBV21-1 with TRBJ2-5; TRBD2 is the table's D call, not checked against the DNA. TRBV21-1 is tagged as a pseudogene. The CDR3 has 16 amino acids.